Below are 26 T cell receptor beta chains sequenced from a single sample in a study of follicular helper T cells after annual influenza vaccination. The assay was immunoSEQ multiplex PCR, and TCRdb's table has in-frame clones only and misses some. The sample holds fewer than 15,000 clones; 78% are singletons and the top ten take roughly 0.44%. Time point reported: 2015-2016 season, pre-vaccination. The specimen was CXCR5- memory CD4+ T cells sorted from blood, collected on the day of influenza vaccination. The source is an adult who received the influenza vaccine.

This clone appeared a single time. The rearrangement joins TRBV6-5 to TRBJ1-2, with TRBD1 identical over 7 bases. The CDR3 has 15 residues. V was clipped by 4 bases and J by 4 bases; unmatched bases: 9. CDR1 MNHEY and CDR2 SVGAGI come from the germline V gene. The chain's CDR3 is CASSLNRDSSYGYTF. The CDR3 DNA is TGTGCCAGCAGTTTAAATCGGGACAGCTCCTATGGCTACACCTTC.

The V gene is TRBV30, the J gene TRBJ1-5, with D uncertain. Between the trimmed V and J ends, which lost 4 bases and 4 bases, there was a span of 11 bases. The CDR3 spans 13 residues. The V gene's germline CDR1 is GTSNPN and CDR2 SVGIG (reference sequence). The CDR3, as DNA: TGTGCCTGGAACGGGCAGTCTAATCAGCCCCAGCATTTT. This sequence encodes CAWNGQSNQPQHF.

Note on this clone: One end of the junction fails to match germline, which may point to a read error. The chain links TRBV7-9 to TRBJ1-2, with D hard to call. Germline-derived CDR1 and CDR2 are SEHNR and FQNEAQ (reference sequence). The CDR3 has 13 residues. CDR3 amino acids: CASSLGPSYGYTF. In DNA form, the CDR3 reads TGTGCCAGCAGTTTAGGGCCATCTTATGGCTACACCTTC.

This sequence joins TRBV5-1 and TRBJ2-1, with 8 bases fitting TRBD1. Trimming removed 0 bases from V and 8 bases from J; junction bases left unmatched: 1. Germline V gene sequence: CDR1 SGHRS, CDR2 YFSETQ. This CDR3 comprises 13 residues. CDR3 bases: TGCGCCAGCAGCTTGGAGGACAGGGATGAGCAGTTCTTC. This encodes CASSLEDRDEQFF.

The chain combines TRBV4-1 with TRBJ2-5; D ambiguous. The V and J ends lost 1 base and 2 bases respectively, with 14 bases between them. The germline CDR1 and CDR2 sequences are MGHRA and YSYEKL. This CDR3 is built from 16 residues. In nucleotides, the CDR3 is TGCGCCAGCAGCCAAGTTCGGGTGGACCTACAAGAGACCCAGTACTTC. Its translation is CASSQVRVDLQETQYF.

This chain connects TRBV5-4 to TRBJ2-5; 8 bases map to TRBD2. Trimming removed 0 bases from V and 3 bases from J; junction bases left unmatched: 4. The CDR3 is made up of 15 amino acids. CDR1 is SGHNT, CDR2 YYREEE, per germline (reference sequence). The CDR3 sequence: CASSLAGTREETQYF. DNA of the CDR3: TGTGCCAGCAGCTTGGCCGGGACTAGGGAAGAGACCCAGTACTTC.

This sequence joins TRBV7-2 and TRBJ2-2; no firm D call. The CDR3 totals 13 residues. V lost 2 bases, J lost 7 bases, and 8 bases lay in between. The germline V gene has CDR1 SGHTA and CDR2 FQGNSA. CDR3 nucleotide sequence: TGTGCCAGCAGCTTACTGCCGGGCGGGGAGCTGTTTTTT. It translates to CASSLLPGGELFF.

The chain links TRBV6-5 to TRBJ2-3; perhaps TRBD1 as D (6 bases). Trimming shortened V by 6 bases and J by 6 bases, and 19 bases separated the two germline ends. Looked up from germline, CDR1 is MNHEY and CDR2 is SVGAGI. The CDR3 runs to 15 residues. CDR3 in DNA: TGTGCCAGCAGAGGAGAAACAGGGAGCTTTGATACGCAGTATTTT. It translates to CASRGETGSFDTQYF.

A few counts support this clone. This chain links TRBV9 with TRBJ2-1; D is uncertain. V was pared by 1 base and J by 5 bases, with 13 bases between. CDR3 length equals 15 residues. The germline gives CDR1 SGDLS, CDR2 YYNGEE. CDR3: CASSVRASFDNEQFF. CDR3 nucleotide sequence: TGTGCCAGCAGCGTACGGGCTAGTTTTGACAATGAGCAGTTCTTC.

The V gene is TRBV5-5, the J gene TRBJ1-2; D is possibly TRBD1 (5 bases). CDR3 length equals 12 residues. Per germline, CDR1 SGHKS and CDR2 YYEKEE (reference sequence). The V gene lost 2 bases and the J gene lost 4 bases, with 6 bases spanning the gap. The DNA for the CDR3 is TGTGCCAGCAGCTTTGGGGCCTATGGCTACACCTTC. Residues: CASSFGAYGYTF. The full variable domain, in which reference TRBV5-5 and TRBJ1-2 provide the parts outside the CDR3, is DAGVTQSPTHLIKTRGQQVTLRCSPISGHKSVSWYQQVLGQGPQFIFQYYEKEERGRGNFPDRFSARQFPNYSSELNVNALLLGDSALYLCASSFGAYGYTFGSGTRLTVV.

V and J are TRBV7-2 and TRBJ1-1; D remains unclear. The CDR3 contains 14 residues. The germline gives CDR1 SGHTA, CDR2 FQGNSA. Trimming took off 1 base at V and 4 bases at J, with 10 bases between the two ends. CDR3 nucleotide sequence: TGTGCCAGCAGCTTAGGGGGTGGGGTCACTGAAGCTTTCTTT. It specifies CASSLGGGVTEAFF.

This chain connects TRBV5-1 to TRBJ2-3; D assignment may be TRBD1 or TRBD2 (5 bases each). The CDR3 covers 17 residues. Germline CDR1 reads SGHRS; CDR2 reads YFSETQ. Trimming took 0 bases from V and 1 from J, leaving 15 bases between them. The CDR3 DNA sequence: TGCGCCAGCAGCTTGGTTGGGACCGACGTCGGCACAGATACGCAGTATTTT. This codes for CASSLVGTDVGTDTQYF. The full variable domain, with the rest looked up from reference TRBV5-1 and TRBJ2-3, is KAGVTQTPRYLIKTRGQQVTLSCSPISGHRSVSWYQQTPGQGLQFLFEYFSETQRNKGNFPGRFSGRQFSNSRSEMNVSTLELGDSALYLCASSLVGTDVGTDTQYFGPGTRLTVL.

This sequence joins TRBV7-2 and TRBJ2-4, with 12 bases aligning to TRBD1. CDR3 size: 15 residues. Germline CDR1 is SGHTA and CDR2 is FQGNSA. V lost 5 bases, J lost 9 bases, and 8 bases stayed unmatched. The CDR3 DNA follows: TGTGCCAGCAGCCCCTGGGACAGGGGGCTGGGCATTCAGTACTTC. This encodes CASSPWDRGLGIQYF.

V gene TRBV6-5 combines with J gene TRBJ1-6; perhaps TRBD1 as D (6 bases). This CDR3 is 16 amino acids long. Trimming shortened V by 2 bases and J by 10 bases, and 18 bases separated the two germline ends. Germline CDR1 and CDR2: MNHEY and SVGAGI. The CDR3 reads CASSYAYTDRRSPLHF. The CDR3 DNA reads as TGTGCCAGCAGTTACGCCTACACGGACAGAAGATCACCCCTCCACTTT.

As regards this clone: A junction boundary mismatches the germline segment, possibly from a read error. This chain links TRBV2 with TRBJ2-7, with 11 bases that match TRBD2. CDR3 length: 16 residues. Germline CDR1 reads SNHLY; CDR2 reads FYNNEI. CDR3 DNA: TGTGCCAGTATCGACTCCCGGGCTAGCGGGGGGCCTCCGAGGCACTTC. Its translation is CASIDSRASGGPPRHF.

This chain connects TRBV28 to TRBJ1-6; 7 nucleotides agree with TRBD1. V trimming: 6 bases; J trimming: 9 bases; junction bases outside the gene matches: 11. In germline, CDR1 is MDHEN, CDR2 SYDVKM. This CDR3 contains 15 residues. The chain's CDR3 is CASRRTGTAGSPLHF. The DNA for the CDR3 is TGTGCCAGCAGGAGGACCGGGACAGCGGGTTCACCCCTCCACTTT.

The rearrangement links TRBV30 to TRBJ2-7; 11 bases are a match to TRBD1. This CDR3 has 14 amino acids. Germline values: CDR1 GTSNPN, CDR2 SVGIG (reference sequence). V dropped 3 bases and J dropped 3; count of bases not matched to a gene: 4. As DNA, the CDR3 is TGTGCCTGGAGCGCGGGACAGGGGGTCTACGAGCAGTACTTC. Amino acid sequence: CAWSAGQGVYEQYF.

The chain joins TRBV28 to TRBJ1-5, with no clear D. The CDR3 contains 13 residues. CDR1 MDHEN and CDR2 SYDVKM come from the germline V gene. V was trimmed by 3 bases and J by 4 bases, leaving 7 bases between them. CDR3 nucleotide sequence: TGTGCCAGCAGTTTTTCGAGGAATCAGCCCCAGCATTTT. It yields the protein CASSFSRNQPQHF.

The rearrangement joins TRBV7-6 to TRBJ2-5, with a possible D match to TRBD2 (7 bases). Per germline, CDR1 SGHVS and CDR2 FNYEAQ. This CDR3 is built from 17 residues. Trimming pared 4 bases from V and 5 bases from J, leaving 23 bases between. The CDR3 DNA follows: TGTGCCAGCAGCTCAGGACAGTTCCTAGCCGGGGGGGAGACCCAGTACTTC. Residues: CASSSGQFLAGGETQYF.

V usage is TRBV18 and J usage is TRBJ2-3, with TRBD2 matching 8 bases. CDR3 size: 15 residues. Germline-derived CDR1 and CDR2 are KGHSH and LQKENI. Trimming took 6 bases from V and 5 from J; bases not matched to a gene: 10. CDR3 DNA: TGTGCCAGCTCCCCCGCGGGGGGCCTTGGAGATACGCAGTATTTT. This gives the protein CASSPAGGLGDTQYF.

CDR3 amino acids: CASSSFETGELFF. The CDR3, as DNA: TGTGCCAGCAGCTCCTTTGAAACCGGGGAGCTGTTTTTT. The genes are TRBV7-2 and TRBJ2-2, with unresolved D. Germline V gene data show CDR1 as SGHTA and CDR2 as FQGNSA. Trimming pared 4 bases from V and 5 bases from J, leaving 8 bases between. This CDR3 is built from 13 residues.

As to this clone: Its ends do not fully match the called genes, so a read error is possible. V is TRBV7-6 and J is TRBJ2-1; TRBD2 is a possible D gene (5 bases). The CDR3 extends over 14 amino acids. Per germline, CDR1 SGHVS and CDR2 FNYEAQ. The CDR3 nucleotides read TGTGCCAGCAGCTCATGGGAGATAGAAAGTAATGTGGTCTTC. This gives the protein CASSSWEIESNVVF.

This chain connects TRBV19 to TRBJ1-4, with a tentative D call TRBD1 (5 bases). The germline CDR1 and CDR2 sequences are LNHDA and SQIVND (reference sequence). The CDR3 has 15 amino acids. The germline V and J ends were trimmed by 4 bases and 7 bases, with 16 bases remaining between them. CDR3 coding DNA: TGTGCCAGTAGTAGCCAAACAGGACTCGGTGAAAAACTGTTTTTT. This encodes CASSSQTGLGEKLFF. Looking up the rest from reference TRBV19 and TRBJ1-4 gives the full variable domain: DGGITQSPKYLFRKEGQNVTLSCEQNLNHDAMYWYRQDPGQGLRLIYYSQIVNDFQKGDIAEGYSVSREKKESFPLTVTSAQKNPTAFYLCASSSQTGLGEKLFFGSGTQLSVL.

This clone was counted once. The chain combines TRBV7-8 with TRBJ2-2, with 7 bases identical to TRBD2. Germline V CDR1 and CDR2: SGHVS, FQNEAQ. There are 18 residues in the CDR3. The trim removed 5 bases at V and 2 bases at J, leaving 14 bases unmatched. The CDR3 nucleotides are TGTGCCAGCAGCCGAGCTGGCGGGGGTGCTATTAACACCGGGGAGCTGTTTTTT. Translating it yields CASSRAGGGAINTGELFF.

V gene TRBV4-3 combines with J gene TRBJ1-2; 9 bases line up with TRBD1. V was clipped by 5 bases and J by 0 bases; unmatched bases: 10. This CDR3 comprises 17 residues. Germline-derived CDR1 and CDR2 are LGHNA and YSLEER. CDR3 protein: CASSYRGQGNSNYGYTF. In nucleotides, the CDR3 is TGCGCCAGCAGCTACCGCGGACAGGGGAATTCTAACTATGGCTACACCTTC.

V is TRBV28 and J is TRBJ1-5; D might be TRBD1 (6 bases). This CDR3 comprises 14 residues. Trimming removed 6 bases at V and 2 bases at J, with 11 bases between. From germline, CDR1 is MDHEN and CDR2 SYDVKM. The CDR3 spells CASSLTGCNQPQHF. The CDR3 DNA reads TGTGCCAGCAGCCTGACAGGCTGCAATCAGCCCCAGCATTTT.